The 13 T cell receptor beta chains in this list originate from one sample, sequenced in a study of shared clonotypes between healthy human individuals. Only CD45RO-negative cells positively selected for CCR7 counted as naive CD8 cells, so terminally differentiated effector memory CD45RA+ cells were excluded. Sequenced by immunoSEQ multiplex PCR; TCRdb stores in-frame clones only, minus some. Of about 2.1 million clones in the sample, 90% to 95% were seen once. Sequenced material: naive CD8+ T cells from PBMCs. The receptors come from a man aged 18 to 30 in good health. Some clones in this sample may be carry-over from other donors' samples.

This chain connects TRBV7-8 to TRBJ2-3, with 10 bases that match TRBD2. CDR1 and CDR2 from the germline V gene are SGHVS and FQNEAQ. V dropped 1 base and J dropped 4; count of bases not matched to a gene: 5. CDR3 length equals 16 residues. The CDR3 region is CASSLGVAGGADTQYF. CDR3 nucleotide sequence: TGTGCCAGCAGCTTAGGGGTAGCGGGAGGTGCAGATACGCAGTATTTT.

CDR3 nucleotides: TGTGCCAGCAGCATGACAGGGGACTATGGCTACACCTTC. Translating gives CASSMTGDYGYTF. This rearrangement joins TRBV7-9 to TRBJ1-2, with 8 positions matching TRBD1. Germline V gene sequence: CDR1 SEHNR, CDR2 FQNEAQ (reference sequence). Losses at the gene ends were 5 bases for V and 3 bases for J; bases not matched to a gene: 2. This CDR3 spans 13 amino acids.

The chain recombines TRBV27 with TRBJ2-7; D ambiguous. This CDR3 has 15 amino acids. Trimming stripped 0 bases from V and 2 bases from J, with 11 bases between. Germline CDR1 and CDR2: MNHEY and SMNVEV (reference sequence). The CDR3 protein is CASSLSSPRPYEQYF. Written as DNA, the CDR3 is TGTGCCAGCAGTTTATCCTCCCCTAGACCCTACGAGCAGTACTTC.

The rearrangement joins TRBV4-2 to TRBJ2-7; TRBD2 aligns across 10 bases. J lost 6 bases, V lost 1 base, and 12 bases had no gene match. The CDR3 spans 17 residues. Per the germline V gene, CDR1 is LGHNA and CDR2 is YNFKEQ. CDR3 DNA: TGTGCCAGCAGCCAAGTAGGGCTAGCGGGAGTTTGGTCCGAGCAGTACTTC. This translates into CASSQVGLAGVWSEQYF.

With respect to this clone: Other DNA sequences in this sample translate to the same CDR3. This sequence joins TRBV19 and TRBJ2-7, with 8 bases aligning to TRBD1. The V gene end was trimmed by 3 bases and the J gene end by 3 bases; junction bases not matched to a gene: 7. The length of the CDR3 is 15 residues. CDR1 is LNHDA and CDR2 is SQIVND in the germline V gene (reference sequence). CDR3 protein: CASSIGGQGDYEQYF. The CDR3 DNA reads as TGTGCCAGTAGTATTGGAGGACAGGGTGACTACGAGCAGTACTTC.

In its sample, this clone was seen a few times. The chain couples TRBV5-4 to TRBJ1-2; no firm D call. V shed 3 bases and J shed 8 bases, with 17 bases lying between them. Germline CDR1 SGHNT, CDR2 YYREEE (reference sequence). The CDR3 covers 14 residues. The CDR3 is CASSSPRETAGYTF. The CDR3 nucleotides are TGTGCCAGCAGCTCCCCGAGAGAAACGGCAGGCTACACCTTC. The full variable domain, in which reference TRBV5-4 and TRBJ1-2 provide the parts outside the CDR3, is ETGVTQSPTHLIKTRGQQVTLRCSSQSGHNTVSWYQQALGQGPQFIFQYYREEENGRGNFPPRFSGLQFPNYSSELNVNALELDDSALYLCASSSPRETAGYTFGSGTRLTVV.

The chain is built from TRBV18 and TRBJ2-5; maybe TRBD2 (6 bases). Germline CDR1 is KGHSH and CDR2 is LQKENI. Trimming shortened V by 2 bases and J by 5 bases, and 12 bases separated the two germline ends. The CDR3 length is 14 residues. CDR3 in DNA: TGTGCCAGCTCACCAGTAGCGGAGAGGGAGACCCAGTACTTC. It codes for CASSPVAERETQYF.

This clone has only one observation. The chain couples TRBV9 to TRBJ1-1; the match to TRBD1 covers 7 bases. The ends lost 3 bases at V and 5 bases at J; junction bases unmatched: 1. Germline lookup yields CDR1 SGDLS and CDR2 YYNGEE. CDR3 size: 12 residues. In DNA form, the CDR3 reads TGTGCCAGCAGCGCGACAGGGACTGAAGCTTTCTTT. Protein product: CASSATGTEAFF.

The rearrangement uses TRBV19 and TRBJ2-2; D is perhaps TRBD1 (5 bases). The V gene lost 7 bases and the J gene lost 5 bases, with 17 bases spanning the gap. Germline V gene sequence: CDR1 LNHDA, CDR2 SQIVND (reference sequence). The CDR3 consists of 15 residues. The CDR3 nucleotides read TGTGCCAGTACCTCAATGGACATGGGGACCGGGGAGCTGTTTTTT. It is translated as CASTSMDMGTGELFF.

This clone appeared a single time. The rearrangement uses TRBV5-6 and TRBJ1-4, with D possibly matching TRBD1 (6 bases). The germline gives CDR1 SGHDT, CDR2 YYEEEE. Trimming pared 4 bases from V and 5 bases from J, leaving 12 bases between. The length of the CDR3 is 14 residues. The CDR3 DNA reads TGTGCCAGCAGCGCGGGACATTTGAATGAAAAACTGTTTTTT. It yields the protein CASSAGHLNEKLFF.

The genes are TRBV25-1 and TRBJ1-4; 10 bases match TRBD1. This CDR3 has 13 amino acids. Trimming took 3 bases from V and 10 from J; bases not matched to a gene: 2. Germline CDR1 and CDR2: MGHDK and SYGVNS. This chain's CDR3 is CASSDGQGGKLFF. The CDR3 DNA follows: TGTGCCAGCAGTGACGGACAGGGGGGAAAACTGTTTTTT.

This chain connects TRBV7-9 to TRBJ2-7; D gene uncertain. In germline, CDR1 is SEHNR, CDR2 FQNEAQ (reference sequence). This CDR3 is built from 14 residues. The germline V and J ends were trimmed by 3 bases and 2 bases, with 11 bases remaining between them. CDR3 sequence reads: CASSFGGTPYEQYF. The CDR3 nucleotides are TGTGCCAGCAGCTTCGGTGGTACCCCCTACGAGCAGTACTTC.

V usage is TRBV5-5 and J usage is TRBJ1-1, with no clear D. This CDR3 region has 16 residues. CDR1 SGHKS and CDR2 YYEKEE come from the germline V gene (reference sequence). The germline V and J ends were trimmed by 2 bases and 3 bases, with 17 bases remaining between them. The DNA for the CDR3 is TGTGCCAGCAGCTTCAGTTTGGTAGGGCTGGACACTGAAGCTTTCTTT. Translation gives CASSFSLVGLDTEAFF.